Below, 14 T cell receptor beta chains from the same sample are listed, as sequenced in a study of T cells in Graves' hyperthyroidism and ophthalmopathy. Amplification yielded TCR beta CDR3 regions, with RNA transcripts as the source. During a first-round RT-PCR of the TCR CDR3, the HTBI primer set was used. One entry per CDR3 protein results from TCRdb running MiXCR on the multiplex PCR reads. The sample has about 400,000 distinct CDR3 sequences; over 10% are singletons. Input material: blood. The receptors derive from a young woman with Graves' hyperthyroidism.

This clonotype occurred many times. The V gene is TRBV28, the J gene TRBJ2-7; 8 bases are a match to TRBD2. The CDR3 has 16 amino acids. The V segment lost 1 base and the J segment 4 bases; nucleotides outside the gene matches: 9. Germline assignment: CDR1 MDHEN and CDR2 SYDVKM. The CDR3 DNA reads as TGTGCCAGCAGTTTATCCCTTCGCGGGAGGCGTTACGAGCAGTACTTC. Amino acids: CASSLSLRGRRYEQYF.

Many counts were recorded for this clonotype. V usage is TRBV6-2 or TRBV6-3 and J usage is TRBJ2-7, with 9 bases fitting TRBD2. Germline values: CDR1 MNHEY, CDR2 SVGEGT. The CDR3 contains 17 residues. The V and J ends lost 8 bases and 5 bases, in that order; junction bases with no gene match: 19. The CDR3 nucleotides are TGTGCCAGCTCTACGTTCCTGGCGGGAGGGTCGAGGAACGAGCAGTACTTC. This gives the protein CASSTFLAGGSRNEQYF.

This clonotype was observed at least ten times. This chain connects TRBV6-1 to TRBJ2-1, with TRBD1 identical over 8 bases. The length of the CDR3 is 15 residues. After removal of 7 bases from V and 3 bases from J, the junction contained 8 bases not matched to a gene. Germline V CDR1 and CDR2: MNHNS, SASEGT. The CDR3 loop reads CASTEGTGGYNEQFF. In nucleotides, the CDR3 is TGTGCCAGCACCGAAGGAACAGGGGGCTACAATGAGCAGTTCTTC.

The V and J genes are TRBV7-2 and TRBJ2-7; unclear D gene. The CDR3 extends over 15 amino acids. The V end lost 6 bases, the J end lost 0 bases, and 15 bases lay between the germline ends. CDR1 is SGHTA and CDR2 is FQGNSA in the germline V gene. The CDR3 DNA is TGTGCCAGCAGTTACCGCCTGAGGAGCTCCTACGAGCAGTACTTC. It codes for CASSYRLRSSYEQYF.

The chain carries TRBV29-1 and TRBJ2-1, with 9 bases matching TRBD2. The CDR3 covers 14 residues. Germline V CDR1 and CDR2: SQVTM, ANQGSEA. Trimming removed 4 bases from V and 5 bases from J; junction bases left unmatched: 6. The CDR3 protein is CSVGAGGPNNEQFF. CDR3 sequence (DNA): TGCAGCGTTGGGGCGGGAGGGCCAAACAATGAGCAGTTCTTC.

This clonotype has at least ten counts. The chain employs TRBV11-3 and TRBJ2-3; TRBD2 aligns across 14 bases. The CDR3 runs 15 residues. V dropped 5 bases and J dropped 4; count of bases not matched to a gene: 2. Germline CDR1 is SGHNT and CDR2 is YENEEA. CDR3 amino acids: CASSPGLAGADTQYF. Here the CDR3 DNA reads TGTGCCAGCAGCCCGGGACTAGCGGGAGCAGATACGCAGTATTTT.

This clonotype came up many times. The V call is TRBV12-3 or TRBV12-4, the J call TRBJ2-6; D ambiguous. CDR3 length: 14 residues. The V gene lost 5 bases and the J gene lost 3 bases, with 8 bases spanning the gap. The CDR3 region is CASSLSGGANVLTF. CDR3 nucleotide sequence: TGTGCCAGCAGTCTATCCGGTGGGGCCAACGTCCTGACTTTC.

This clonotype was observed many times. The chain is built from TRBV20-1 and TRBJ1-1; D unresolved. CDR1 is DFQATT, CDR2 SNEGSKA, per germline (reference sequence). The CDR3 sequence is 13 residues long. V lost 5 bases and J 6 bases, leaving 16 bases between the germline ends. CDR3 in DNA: TGCAGTGCTGTTCGTCGGGCCGGCGCTGAAGCTTTCTTT. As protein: CSAVRRAGAEAFF.

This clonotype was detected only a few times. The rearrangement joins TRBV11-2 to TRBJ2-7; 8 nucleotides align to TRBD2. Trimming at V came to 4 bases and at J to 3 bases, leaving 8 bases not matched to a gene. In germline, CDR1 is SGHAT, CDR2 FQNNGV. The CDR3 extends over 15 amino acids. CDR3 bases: TGTGCCAGCAGCTCAATCCGGGGGGGATACTACGAGCAGTACTTC. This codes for CASSSIRGGYYEQYF.

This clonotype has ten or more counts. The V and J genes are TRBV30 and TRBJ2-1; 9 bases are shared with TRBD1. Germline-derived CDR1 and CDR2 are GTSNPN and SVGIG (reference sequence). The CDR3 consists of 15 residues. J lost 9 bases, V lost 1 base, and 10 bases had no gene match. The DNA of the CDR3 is TGTGCCTGGAGTGCGACGGGACAGGGATGGGGTGAGCAGTTCTTC. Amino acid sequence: CAWSATGQGWGEQFF.

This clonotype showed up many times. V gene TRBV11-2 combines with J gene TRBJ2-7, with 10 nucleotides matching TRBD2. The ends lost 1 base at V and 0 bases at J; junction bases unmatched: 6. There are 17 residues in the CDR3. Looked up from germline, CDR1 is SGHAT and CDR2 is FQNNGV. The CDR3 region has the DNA TGTGCCAGCAGCTTAGGGCTACTAGCGGGGAGCTCCTACGAGCAGTACTTC. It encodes CASSLGLLAGSSYEQYF. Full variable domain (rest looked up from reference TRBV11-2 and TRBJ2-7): EAGVAQSPRYKIIEKRQSVAFWCNPISGHATLYWYQQILGQGPKLLIQFQNNGVVDDSQLPKDRFSAERLKGVDSTLKIQPAKLEDSAVYLCASSLGLLAGSSYEQYFGPGTRLTVT.

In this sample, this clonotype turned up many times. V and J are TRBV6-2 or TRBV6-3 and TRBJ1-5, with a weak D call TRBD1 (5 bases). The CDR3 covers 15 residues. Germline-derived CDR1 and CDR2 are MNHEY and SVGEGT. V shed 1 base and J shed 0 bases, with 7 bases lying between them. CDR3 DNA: TGTGCCAGCAGTTACTTGGGGGGTAGCAATCAGCCCCAGCATTTT. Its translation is CASSYLGGSNQPQHF.

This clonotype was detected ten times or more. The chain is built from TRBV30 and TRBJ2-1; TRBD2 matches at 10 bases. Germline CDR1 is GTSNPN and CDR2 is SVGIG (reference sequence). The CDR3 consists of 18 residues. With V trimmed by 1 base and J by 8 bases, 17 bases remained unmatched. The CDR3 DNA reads TGTGCCTGGAGTGGGACACGAAGGGAAACTAGCGGGATGTATGAGCAGTTCTTC. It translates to CAWSGTRRETSGMYEQFF.

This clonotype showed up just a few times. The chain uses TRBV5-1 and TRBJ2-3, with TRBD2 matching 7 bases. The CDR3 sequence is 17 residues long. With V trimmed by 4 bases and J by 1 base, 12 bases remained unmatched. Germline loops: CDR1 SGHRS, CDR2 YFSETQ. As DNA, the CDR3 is TGCGCCAGCAGCCCCCGGACTAGAGGGGCTCGCACAGATACGCAGTATTTT. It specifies CASSPRTRGARTDTQYF.